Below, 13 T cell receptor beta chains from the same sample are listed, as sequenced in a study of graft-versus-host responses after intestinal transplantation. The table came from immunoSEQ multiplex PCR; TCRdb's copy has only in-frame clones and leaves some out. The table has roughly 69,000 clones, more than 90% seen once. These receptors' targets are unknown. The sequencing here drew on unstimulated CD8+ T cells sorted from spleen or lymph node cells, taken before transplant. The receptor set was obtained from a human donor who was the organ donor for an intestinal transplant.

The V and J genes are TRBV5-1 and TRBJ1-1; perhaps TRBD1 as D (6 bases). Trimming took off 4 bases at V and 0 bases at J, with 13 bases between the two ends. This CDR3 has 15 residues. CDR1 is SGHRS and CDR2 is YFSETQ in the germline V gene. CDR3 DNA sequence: TGCGCCAGCAGCCCCTTACAGGGACTGAACACTGAAGCTTTCTTT. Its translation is CASSPLQGLNTEAFF.

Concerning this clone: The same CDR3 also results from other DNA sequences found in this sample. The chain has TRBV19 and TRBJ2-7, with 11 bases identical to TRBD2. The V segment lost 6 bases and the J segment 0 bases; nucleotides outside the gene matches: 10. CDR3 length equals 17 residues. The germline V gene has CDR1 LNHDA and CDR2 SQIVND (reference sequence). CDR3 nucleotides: TGTGCCAGTAGCCCTCACTCTAGCGGGAGGAGCTCCTACGAGCAGTACTTC. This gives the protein CASSPHSSGRSSYEQYF.

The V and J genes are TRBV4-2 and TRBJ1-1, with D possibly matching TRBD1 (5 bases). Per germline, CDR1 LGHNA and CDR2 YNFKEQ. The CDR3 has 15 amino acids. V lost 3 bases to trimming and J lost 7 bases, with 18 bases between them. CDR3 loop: CASSHPPWGVNEAFF. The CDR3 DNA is TGTGCCAGCAGCCACCCCCCCTGGGGGGTAAATGAAGCTTTCTTT.

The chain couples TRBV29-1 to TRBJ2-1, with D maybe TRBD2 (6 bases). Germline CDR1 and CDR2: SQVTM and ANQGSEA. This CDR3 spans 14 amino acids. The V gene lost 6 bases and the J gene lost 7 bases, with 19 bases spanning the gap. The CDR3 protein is CSVSAGSAPNEQFF. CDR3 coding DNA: TGCAGCGTATCCGCGGGGTCCGCACCGAATGAGCAGTTCTTC.

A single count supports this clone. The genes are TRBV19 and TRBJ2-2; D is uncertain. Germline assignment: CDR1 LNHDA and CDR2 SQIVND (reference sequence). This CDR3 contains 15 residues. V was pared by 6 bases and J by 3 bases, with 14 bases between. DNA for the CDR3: TGTGCCAGTAGACGGGTGCGAACACACACCGGGGAGCTGTTTTTT. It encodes CASRRVRTHTGELFF. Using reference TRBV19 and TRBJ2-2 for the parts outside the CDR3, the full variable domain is DGGITQSPKYLFRKEGQNVTLSCEQNLNHDAMYWYRQDPGQGLRLIYYSQIVNDFQKGDIAEGYSVSREKKESFPLTVTSAQKNPTAFYLCASRRVRTHTGELFFGEGSRLTVL.

The CDR3 is CASSQSGQGLNTEAFF. The CDR3 DNA reads as TGCGCCAGCAGCCAGTCAGGGCAGGGCCTGAACACTGAAGCTTTCTTT. The chain is built from TRBV4-1 and TRBJ1-1, with D perhaps TRBD1 (5 bases). Per germline, CDR1 MGHRA and CDR2 YSYEKL. The CDR3 is made up of 16 amino acids. V was pared by 3 bases and J by 0 bases, with 14 bases between.

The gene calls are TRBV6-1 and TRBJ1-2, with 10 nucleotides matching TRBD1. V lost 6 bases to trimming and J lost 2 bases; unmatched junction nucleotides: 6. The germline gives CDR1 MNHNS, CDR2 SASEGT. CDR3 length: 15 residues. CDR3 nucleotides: TGTGCCAGCAGCGACGGACAGGGGGAGAACTATGGCTACACCTTC. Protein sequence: CASSDGQGENYGYTF.

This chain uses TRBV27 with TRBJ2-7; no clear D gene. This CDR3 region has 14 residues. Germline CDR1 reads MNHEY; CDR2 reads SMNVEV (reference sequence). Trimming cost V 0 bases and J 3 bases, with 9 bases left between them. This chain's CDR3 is CASSLSPVIYEQYF. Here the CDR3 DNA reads TGTGCCAGCAGTTTATCGCCGGTTATCTACGAGCAGTACTTC.

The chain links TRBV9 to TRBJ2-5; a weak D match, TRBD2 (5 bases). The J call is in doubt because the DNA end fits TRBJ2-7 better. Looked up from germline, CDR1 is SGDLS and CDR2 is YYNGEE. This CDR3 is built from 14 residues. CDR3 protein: CASSVGRCSDEQYF. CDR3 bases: TGTGCCAGCAGCGTAGGAAGGTGTAGCGACGAGCAGTACTTC.

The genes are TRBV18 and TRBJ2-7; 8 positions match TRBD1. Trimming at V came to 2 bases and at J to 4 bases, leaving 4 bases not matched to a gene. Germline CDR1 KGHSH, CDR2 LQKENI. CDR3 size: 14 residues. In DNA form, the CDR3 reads TGTGCCAGCTCACCAAGGACAGGGAGGTACGAGCAGTACTTC. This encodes CASSPRTGRYEQYF.

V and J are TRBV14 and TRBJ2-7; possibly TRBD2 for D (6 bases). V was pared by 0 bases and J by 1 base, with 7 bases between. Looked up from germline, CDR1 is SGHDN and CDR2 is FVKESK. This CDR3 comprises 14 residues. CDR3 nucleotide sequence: TGTGCCAGCAGCCAAGAACGGGGGTCCTACGAGCAGTACTTC. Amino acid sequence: CASSQERGSYEQYF.

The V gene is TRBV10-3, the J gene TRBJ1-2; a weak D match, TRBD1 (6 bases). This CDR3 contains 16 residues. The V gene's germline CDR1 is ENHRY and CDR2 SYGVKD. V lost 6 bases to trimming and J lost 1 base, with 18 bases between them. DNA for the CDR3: TGTGCCATCAGCGAGACAGGAATCGGGGGTAACTATGGCTACACCTTC. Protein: CAISETGIGGNYGYTF.

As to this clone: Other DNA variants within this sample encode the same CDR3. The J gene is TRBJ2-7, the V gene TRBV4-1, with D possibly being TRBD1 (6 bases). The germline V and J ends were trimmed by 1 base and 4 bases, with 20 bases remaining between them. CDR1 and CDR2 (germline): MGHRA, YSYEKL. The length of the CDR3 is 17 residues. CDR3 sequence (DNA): TGCGCCAGCAGCCAAGTGTGGGATTGGGGACATTCTTACGAGCAGTACTTC. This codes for CASSQVWDWGHSYEQYF.